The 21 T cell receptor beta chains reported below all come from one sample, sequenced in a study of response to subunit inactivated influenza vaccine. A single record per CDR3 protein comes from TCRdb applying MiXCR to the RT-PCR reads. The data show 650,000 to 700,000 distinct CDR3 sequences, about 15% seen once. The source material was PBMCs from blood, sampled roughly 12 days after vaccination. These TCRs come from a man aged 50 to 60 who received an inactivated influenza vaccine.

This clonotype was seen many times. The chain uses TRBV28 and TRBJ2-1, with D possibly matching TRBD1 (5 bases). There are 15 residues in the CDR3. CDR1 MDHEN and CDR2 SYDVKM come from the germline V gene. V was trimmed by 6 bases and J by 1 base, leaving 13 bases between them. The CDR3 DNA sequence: TGTGCCAGCAGCTCGGACACGATGTCCTACAATGAGCAGTTCTTC. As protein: CASSSDTMSYNEQFF.

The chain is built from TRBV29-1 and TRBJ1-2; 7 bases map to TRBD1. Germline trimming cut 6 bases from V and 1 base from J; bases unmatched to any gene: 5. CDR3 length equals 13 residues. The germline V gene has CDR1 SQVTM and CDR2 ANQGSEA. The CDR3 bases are TGCAGCGTCCGAAGGGACAGTAACTATGGCTACACCTTC. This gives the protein CSVRRDSNYGYTF.

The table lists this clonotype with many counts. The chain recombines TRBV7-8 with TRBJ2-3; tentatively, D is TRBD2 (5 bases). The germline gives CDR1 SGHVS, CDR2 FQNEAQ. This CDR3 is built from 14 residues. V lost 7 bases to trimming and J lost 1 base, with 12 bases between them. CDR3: CASKREPRTDTQYF. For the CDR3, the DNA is TGTGCCAGCAAGAGGGAGCCTCGCACAGATACGCAGTATTTT.

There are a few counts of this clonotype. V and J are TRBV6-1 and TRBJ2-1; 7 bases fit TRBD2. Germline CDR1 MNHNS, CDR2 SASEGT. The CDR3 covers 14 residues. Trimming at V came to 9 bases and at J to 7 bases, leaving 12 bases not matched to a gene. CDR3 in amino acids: CASTSGLGWNEQFF. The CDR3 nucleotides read TGTGCCAGTACCTCCGGACTAGGTTGGAATGAGCAGTTCTTC.

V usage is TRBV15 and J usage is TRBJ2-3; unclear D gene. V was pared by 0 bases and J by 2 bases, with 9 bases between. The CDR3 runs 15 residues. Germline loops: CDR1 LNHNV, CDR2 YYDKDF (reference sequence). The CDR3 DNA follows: TGTGCCACCAGCAGAGATCCGAGTTACACAGATACGCAGTATTTT. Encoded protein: CATSRDPSYTDTQYF.

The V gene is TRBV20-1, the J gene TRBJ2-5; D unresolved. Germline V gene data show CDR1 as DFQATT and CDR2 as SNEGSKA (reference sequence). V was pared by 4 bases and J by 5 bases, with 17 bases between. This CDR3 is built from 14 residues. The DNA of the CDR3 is TGCAGTGCTATTGCCCTGAAGGGAAGGGAGACCCAGTACTTC. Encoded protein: CSAIALKGRETQYF.

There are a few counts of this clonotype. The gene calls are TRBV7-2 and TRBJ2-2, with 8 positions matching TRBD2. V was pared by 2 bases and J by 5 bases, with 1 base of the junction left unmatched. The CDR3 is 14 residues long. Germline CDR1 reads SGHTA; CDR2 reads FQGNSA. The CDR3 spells CASSLIAGTGELFF. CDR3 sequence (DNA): TGTGCCAGCAGCTTAATAGCGGGGACCGGGGAGCTGTTTTTT. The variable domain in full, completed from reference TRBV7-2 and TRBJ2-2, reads GAGVSQSPSNKVTEKGKDVELRCDPISGHTALYWYRQSLGQGLEFLIYFQGNSAPDKSGLPSDRFSAERTGGSVSTLTIQRTQQEDSAVYLCASSLIAGTGELFFGEGSRLTVL.

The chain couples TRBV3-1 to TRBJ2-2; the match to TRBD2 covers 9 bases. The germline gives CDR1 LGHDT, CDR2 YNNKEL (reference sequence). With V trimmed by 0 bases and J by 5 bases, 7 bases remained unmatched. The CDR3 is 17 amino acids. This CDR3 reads CASSQDTAGGGTGELFF. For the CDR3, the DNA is TGTGCCAGCAGCCAAGATACGGCGGGAGGGGGGACCGGGGAGCTGTTTTTT. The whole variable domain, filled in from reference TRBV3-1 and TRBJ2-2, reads DTAVSQTPKYLVTQMGNDKSIKCEQNLGHDTMYWYKQDSKKFLKIMFSYNNKELIINETVPNRFSPKSPDKAHLNLHINSLELGDSAVYFCASSQDTAGGGTGELFFGEGSRLTVL.

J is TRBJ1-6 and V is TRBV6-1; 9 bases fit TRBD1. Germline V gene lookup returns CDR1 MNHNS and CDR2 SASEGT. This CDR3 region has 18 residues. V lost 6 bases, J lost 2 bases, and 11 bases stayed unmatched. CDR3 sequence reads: CASSSKGQGMTYNSPLHF. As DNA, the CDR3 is TGTGCCAGCAGCTCCAAGGGACAGGGTATGACCTATAATTCACCCCTCCACTTT.

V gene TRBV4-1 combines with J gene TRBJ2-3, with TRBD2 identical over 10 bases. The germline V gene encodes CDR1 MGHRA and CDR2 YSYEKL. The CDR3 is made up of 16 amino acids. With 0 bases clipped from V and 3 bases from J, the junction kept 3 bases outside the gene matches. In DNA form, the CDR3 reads TGCGCCAGCAGCCAAGAGGCTAGCGGGGGAACAGATACGCAGTATTTT. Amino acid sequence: CASSQEASGGTDTQYF.

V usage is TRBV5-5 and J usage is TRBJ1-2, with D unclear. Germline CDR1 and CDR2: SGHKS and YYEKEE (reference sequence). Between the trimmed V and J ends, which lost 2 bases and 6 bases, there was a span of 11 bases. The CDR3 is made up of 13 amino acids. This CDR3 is CASSFADRDGYTF. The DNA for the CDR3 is TGTGCCAGCAGCTTTGCGGACCGGGATGGCTACACCTTC.

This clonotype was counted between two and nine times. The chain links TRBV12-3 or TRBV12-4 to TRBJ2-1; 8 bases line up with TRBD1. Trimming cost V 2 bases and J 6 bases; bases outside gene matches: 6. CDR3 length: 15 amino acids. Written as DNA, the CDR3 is TGTGCCAGCAGTTTAAGGACAGGGCCGATCAATGAGCAGTTCTTC. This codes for CASSLRTGPINEQFF.

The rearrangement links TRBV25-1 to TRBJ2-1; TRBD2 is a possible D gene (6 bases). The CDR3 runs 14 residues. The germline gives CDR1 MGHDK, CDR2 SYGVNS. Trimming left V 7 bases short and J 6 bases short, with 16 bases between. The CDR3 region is CASTEPGRGNEQFF. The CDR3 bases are TGTGCCAGCACCGAACCGGGGCGGGGCAATGAGCAGTTCTTC.

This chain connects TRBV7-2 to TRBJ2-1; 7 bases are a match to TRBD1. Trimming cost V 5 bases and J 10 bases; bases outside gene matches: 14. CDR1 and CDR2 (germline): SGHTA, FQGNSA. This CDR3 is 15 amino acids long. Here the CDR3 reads CASSPWTGAEVEQFF. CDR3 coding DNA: TGTGCCAGCAGCCCCTGGACAGGTGCCGAGGTCGAGCAGTTCTTC.

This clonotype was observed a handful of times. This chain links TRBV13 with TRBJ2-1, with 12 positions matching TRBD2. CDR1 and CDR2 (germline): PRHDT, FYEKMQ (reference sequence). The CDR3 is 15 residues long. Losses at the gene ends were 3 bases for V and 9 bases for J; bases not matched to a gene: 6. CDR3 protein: CASSFPLAGGVEQFF. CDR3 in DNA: TGTGCCAGCAGCTTTCCGCTAGCGGGAGGGGTTGAGCAGTTCTTC.

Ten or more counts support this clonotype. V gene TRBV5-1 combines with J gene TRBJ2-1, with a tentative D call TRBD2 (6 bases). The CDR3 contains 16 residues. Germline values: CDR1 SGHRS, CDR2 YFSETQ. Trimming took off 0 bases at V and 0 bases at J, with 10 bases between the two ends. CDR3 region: CASSLERAGSYNEQFF. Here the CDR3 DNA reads TGCGCCAGCAGCTTGGAGCGGGCAGGCTCCTACAATGAGCAGTTCTTC. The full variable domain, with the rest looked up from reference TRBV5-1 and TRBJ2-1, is KAGVTQTPRYLIKTRGQQVTLSCSPISGHRSVSWYQQTPGQGLQFLFEYFSETQRNKGNFPGRFSGRQFSNSRSEMNVSTLELGDSALYLCASSLERAGSYNEQFFGPGTRLTVL.

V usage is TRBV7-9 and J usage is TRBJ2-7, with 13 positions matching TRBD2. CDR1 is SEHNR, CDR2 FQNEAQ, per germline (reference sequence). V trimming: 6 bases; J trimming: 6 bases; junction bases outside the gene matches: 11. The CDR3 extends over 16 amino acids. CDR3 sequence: CASRPRTSGSVSEQYF. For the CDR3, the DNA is TGTGCCAGCAGACCAAGGACTAGCGGGAGTGTTTCCGAGCAGTACTTC.

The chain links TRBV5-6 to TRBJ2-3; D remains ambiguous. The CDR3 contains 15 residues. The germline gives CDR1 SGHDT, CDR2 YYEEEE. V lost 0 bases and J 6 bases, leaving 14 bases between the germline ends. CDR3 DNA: TGTGCCAGCAGCTTGGCCTTGCTCTCTGGGGATACGCAGTATTTT. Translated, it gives CASSLALLSGDTQYF.

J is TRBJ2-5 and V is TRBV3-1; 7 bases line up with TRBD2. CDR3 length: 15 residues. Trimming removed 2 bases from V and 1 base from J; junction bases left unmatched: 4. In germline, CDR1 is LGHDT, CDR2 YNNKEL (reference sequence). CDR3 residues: CASSQPGLRQETQYF. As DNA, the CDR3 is TGTGCCAGCAGCCAACCGGGACTACGCCAAGAGACCCAGTACTTC.

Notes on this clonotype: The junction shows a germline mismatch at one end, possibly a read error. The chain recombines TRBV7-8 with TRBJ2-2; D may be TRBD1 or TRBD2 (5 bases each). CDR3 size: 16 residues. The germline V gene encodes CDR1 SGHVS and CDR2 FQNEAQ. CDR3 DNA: TGTGCCAGCAGCTTAAGGGACGGGGCGGACACCGGGGAGCTGTATTTT. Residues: CASSLRDGADTGELYF.

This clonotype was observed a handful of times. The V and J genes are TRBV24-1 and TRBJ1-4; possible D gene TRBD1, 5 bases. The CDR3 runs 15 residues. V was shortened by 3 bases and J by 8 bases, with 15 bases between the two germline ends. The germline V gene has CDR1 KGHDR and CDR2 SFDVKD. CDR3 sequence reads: CATSDPGPEGEKLFF. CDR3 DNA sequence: TGTGCCACCAGTGATCCGGGACCGGAGGGCGAAAAACTGTTTTTT.